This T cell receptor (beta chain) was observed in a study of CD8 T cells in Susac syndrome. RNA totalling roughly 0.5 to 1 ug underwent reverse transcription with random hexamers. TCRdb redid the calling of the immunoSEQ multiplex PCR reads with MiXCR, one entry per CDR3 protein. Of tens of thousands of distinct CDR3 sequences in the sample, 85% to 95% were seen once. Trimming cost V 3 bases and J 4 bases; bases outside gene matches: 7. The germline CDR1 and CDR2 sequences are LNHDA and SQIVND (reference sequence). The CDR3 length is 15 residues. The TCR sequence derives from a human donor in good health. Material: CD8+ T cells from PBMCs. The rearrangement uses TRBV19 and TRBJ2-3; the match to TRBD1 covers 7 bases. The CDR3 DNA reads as TGTGCCAGTAGTATTCGACAGGGATGGGCAGATACGCAGTATTTT. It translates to CASSIRQGWADTQYF.